A selection of T cell receptor beta chains follows, all from one sample in a study of shared clonotypes between healthy human individuals. Some clones are missing from TCRdb's copy, which holds only in-frame ones; the method was immunoSEQ multiplex PCR. Seen here are 450,000 to 500,000 clones, around four fifths observed once, and the top ten hold around 12%. Material: PBMCs. These receptor sequences come from a woman in her 40s in good health. Some clones in this sample may be carry-over from other donors' samples. Each CDR3 is given with its conserved first and last residue. D genes are given only for firm matches. Size is stated for part of the rows, as once, few or many counts, or as a class when the clone is expanded.

cdr3_nt cdr3_aa v_call d_call clone_size j_call
TGTGCCAGCAGTACTAGACTAGCGGGAGGTACAGATACGCAGTATTTT CASSTRLAGGTDTQYF TRBV5-6 TRBD2 . TRBJ2-3
TGCGCCAGCAGCCGTCAGGGAAGCTCCTACGAGCAGTACTTC CASSRQGSSYEQYF TRBV4-1 . . TRBJ2-7
TGTGCCAGCAGCCCGGGACAGAGCTCCTACGAGCAGTACTTC CASSPGQSSYEQYF TRBV7-8 TRBD1 . TRBJ2-7
TGTGCCACCAGTAAAGCGGGCCCAGCCAAAAACATTCAGTACTTC CATSKAGPAKNIQYF TRBV15 . . TRBJ2-4
TGTGCCAGCAACCGCAGCGGGAGGTACAATGAGCAGTTCTTC CASNRSGRYNEQFF TRBV14 TRBD2 . TRBJ2-1
TGTGCCAGCAGTTTACGACGTAGCGGGAGGCCCTACAATGAGCAGTTCTTC CASSLRRSGRPYNEQFF TRBV27 TRBD2 . TRBJ2-1
TGTGCCAGCAGCTTAGGAGGCCTTTCCCCGGAGCTGTTTTTT CASSLGGLSPELFF TRBV7-6 . once TRBJ2-2
TGCAGCGTTGGGGCTGACTCTGGAAACACCATATATTTT CSVGADSGNTIYF TRBV29-1 . . TRBJ1-3
TGCGCCAGCAGCCCGACATCTAACTATGGCTACACCTTC CASSPTSNYGYTF TRBV5-1 . . TRBJ1-2
TGTGCCTGGAGTGGGGGGGGTTACGAGCAGTACTTC CAWSGGGYEQYF TRBV30 TRBD2 many TRBJ2-7
TGTGCCTGGACCCTGGGAGAAATGAACACTGAAGCTTTCTTT CAWTLGEMNTEAFF TRBV30 . few TRBJ1-1
TGTGCCAGTACGGTTCGGACGGATATCTATGGCTACACCTTC CASTVRTDIYGYTF TRBV19 . once TRBJ1-2
TGTGCCAGCAGCGACCGGACAGGGAGTCCCGGGGAGCTGTTTTTT CASSDRTGSPGELFF TRBV7-3 TRBD1 . TRBJ2-2
TGTGCTAGTGGCCCAGACACCGGGGAGCTGTTTTTT CASGPDTGELFF TRBV12-5 . . TRBJ2-2
TGCGCCAGCAGCTTGGATGGGAGCTATGGCTACACCTTC CASSLDGSYGYTF TRBV5-1 . . TRBJ1-2
TGTGCCAGCAGTGATAGAGCGGGGAGCGCAGATACGCAGTATTTT CASSDRAGSADTQYF TRBV6-4 TRBD2 few TRBJ2-3
TGCGCCAGCAGCCGGGACGGATGGGAGACCCAGTACTTC CASSRDGWETQYF TRBV5-1 . once TRBJ2-5
TGCGCCAGCAGCGACAGGGGGACCTACGAGCAGTACTTC CASSDRGTYEQYF TRBV5-1 TRBD1 . TRBJ2-7
TGTGCCAGCAGTTCGGACACCGGGATGCAAGCTTTCTTT CASSSDTGMQAFF TRBV28 . few TRBJ1-1
TGTGCCAGCAGTGGTTTCTTAAGGGACACTGAAGCTTTCTTT CASSGFLRDTEAFF TRBV6-1 . . TRBJ1-1
TGTGCCAGCAGCTCCGATCTCACTAGCGGGAGCGCAGATACGCAGTATTTT CASSSDLTSGSADTQYF TRBV7-2 TRBD2 . TRBJ2-3
TGTGCCACCAGCAGGGGGTTCTCCCCCCCGGCGACTGAAGCTTTCTTT CATSRGFSPPATEAFF TRBV15 . . TRBJ1-1
TGTGCCAGCAGCTTAAAGGGAGCTCAGCCCCAGCATTTT CASSLKGAQPQHF TRBV7-9 . . TRBJ1-5
TGTGCCATCAGTGAGGAGAGGGGTTCGAGTGAGCAGTTCTTC CAISEERGSSEQFF TRBV10-3 . . TRBJ2-1
TGTGCCAGCAGTTATCGGACTGGTCCCTACGAGCAGTACTTC CASSYRTGPYEQYF TRBV6-5 . . TRBJ2-7
TGTGCCAGTAATCCCTCACGACTCCGTGGGGAGCTGTTTTTT CASNPSRLRGELFF TRBV19 . . TRBJ2-2
TGTGCCAGCAGCCAGAACAGGGCCGGCTATGGCTACACCTTC CASSQNRAGYGYTF TRBV7-6 . . TRBJ1-2
TGCAGCGTGGCCAAACTAGCGGGGCCCGACAATGAGCAGTTCTTC CSVAKLAGPDNEQFF TRBV29-1 TRBD2 . TRBJ2-1
TGTGCCAGCAGCTTAGGGGGGGCAGATACGCAGTATTTT CASSLGGADTQYF TRBV7-8 . . TRBJ2-3
TGTGCCAGCAGTCCCCTTCGGACAGAAAACTATGGCTACACCTTC CASSPLRTENYGYTF TRBV28 . . TRBJ1-2
TGCGCCAGCAGCCAACCGGGATTCTACGAGCAGTACTTC CASSQPGFYEQYF TRBV4-1 . . TRBJ2-7
TGTGCCAGCAGTCCCGGTGCCAGGGAAGTCTATCAGCCCCAGCATTTT CASSPGAREVYQPQHF TRBV27 . . TRBJ1-5
TGCGCCAGCAGCTTGGCCGGGGGCAGCAGCTCTGGAAACACCATATATTTT CASSLAGGSSSGNTIYF TRBV5-1 . . TRBJ1-3
TGCGCCAGCAGCTCATCTAGCGGACTCTCCTACAATGAGCAGTTCTTC CASSSSSGLSYNEQFF TRBV4-1 TRBD2 . TRBJ2-1
TGTGCCAGCAGCCGGGGTGGCGGAGCGAACAATGAGCAGTTCTTC CASSRGGGANNEQFF TRBV7-3 . . TRBJ2-1
TGTGCCAGCAGCTTACCTAGGCACACCGGGGAGCTGTTTTTT CASSLPRHTGELFF TRBV7-3 . many TRBJ2-2
TGTGCCTGGAGTACCGGGAGAGACACCGGGGAGCTGTTTTTT CAWSTGRDTGELFF TRBV30 . . TRBJ2-2
TGTGCCAGTAGCCGGACAGGGGAGGACGAGCAGTACTTC CASSRTGEDEQYF TRBV19 TRBD1 once TRBJ2-7
TGTGCCATCAGTGAGGCGGGACAGGGTAAAAATGAGCAGTTCTTC CAISEAGQGKNEQFF TRBV10-3 TRBD1 . TRBJ2-1
TGCGCCAGCAGCCGCCCGGGACAGGCAAACTATGGCTACACCTTC CASSRPGQANYGYTF TRBV4-1 TRBD1 . TRBJ1-2
TGTGCCAGTAGTATACGGAGAGCTAGCACAGATACGCAGTATTTT CASSIRRASTDTQYF TRBV19 . . TRBJ2-3
TGTGCCTGGAGCGGACCACGGACAGGGCGAGGAAACACCATATATTTT CAWSGPRTGRGNTIYF TRBV30 TRBD1 . TRBJ1-3
TGTGCCAGCAGGTCCTGGACAGTCCTCTACGAGCAGTACTTC CASRSWTVLYEQYF TRBV6-6 . . TRBJ2-7
TGTGCCTGGACCAGTGGGACTAGCTTAGAGACCCAGTACTTC CAWTSGTSLETQYF TRBV30 TRBD2 . TRBJ2-5
TGCAGCCGAGAGGGACTAGCGGGACATATCTCCTACAATGAGCAGTTCTTC CSREGLAGHISYNEQFF TRBV29-1 TRBD2 . TRBJ2-1
TGTGCCTGGAGCCGATGGGCAGCTGGCGGGGCCGGGGCCAACGTCCTGACTTTC CAWSRWAAGGAGANVLTF TRBV30 . . TRBJ2-6
TGTGCCATCACGTGGGGTAATGAGCAGTTCTTC CAITWGNEQFF TRBV10-3 . . TRBJ2-1
TGTGCCAGCAGTGAAGGAGGGTTTAGAGAGACCCAGTACTTC CASSEGGFRETQYF TRBV6-1 . . TRBJ2-5
TGCGCCAGCAGCTTGAGCCAGGGTTTCGTAGATACGCAGTATTTT CASSLSQGFVDTQYF TRBV5-1 . few TRBJ2-3
TGTGCCAGCAGCCCCCCGGGGGAGAACACTGAAGCTTTCTTT CASSPPGENTEAFF TRBV28 . few TRBJ1-1
TGTGCCAGCAGCCCCCTGGGTCCGGGGGCCGGGGAGCTGTTTTTT CASSPLGPGAGELFF TRBV5-6 . . TRBJ2-2
TGTGCCAGCAGTTTATGGACTAGCGGGACCTACGAGCAGTACTTC CASSLWTSGTYEQYF TRBV28 TRBD2 . TRBJ2-7
TGTGCCAGCAGCGTAGCGGCGGCGGCAGATCAAGAGACCCAGTACTTC CASSVAAAADQETQYF TRBV9 . . TRBJ2-5
TGTGCCAGCAGCAACTCAGGGCTAGCCGGGGCCAACGTCCTGACTTTC CASSNSGLAGANVLTF TRBV7-8 . . TRBJ2-6